These T cell receptor beta chains were read from a single sample in a study of cytomegalovirus exposure and HLA in healthy donors. Repertoires were generated with immunoSEQ multiplex PCR, while TCRdb's copy carries only in-frame clones and drops some. The sample records 120,000 or so clones, approximately 80% being singletons. Sample: PBMCs. These receptors all stem from a man aged 25-40 years in good health and CMV-seropositive. Both conserved end residues are part of each CDR3.

J gene	V gene	CDR3 protein
TRBJ2-3	TRBV6-6	CASRQGETDTQYF
TRBJ2-2	TRBV9	CASSLDSHTGELFF
TRBJ1-2	TRBV27	CASSFGGTYGYTF
TRBJ2-4	TRBV12-5	CASGLVWTGEGNIQYF
TRBJ1-6	TRBV21-1	CASSKALVGPSNSPLHF
TRBJ2-1	TRBV10-3	CAIRPTSGGNNEQFF
TRBJ2-2	TRBV11-2	CASSWWTGALFF
TRBJ1-5	TRBV5-1	CASSTDGGNQPQHF
TRBJ1-3	TRBV9	CASSPSGSSGNTIYF
TRBJ1-2	TRBV2	CASSAKTGPYGYTF
TRBJ2-1	TRBV4-3	CASSQERQEQFF
TRBJ2-7	TRBV5-6	CASSLAQVYEQYF
TRBJ2-1	TRBV4-2	CASSPRGASNEQFF
TRBJ2-2	TRBV7-3	CASSLSPVAGNTGELFF
TRBJ1-3	TRBV9	CASSGGAHAFSGNTIYF
TRBJ2-5	TRBV5-1	CASSSSPGLKAETQYF